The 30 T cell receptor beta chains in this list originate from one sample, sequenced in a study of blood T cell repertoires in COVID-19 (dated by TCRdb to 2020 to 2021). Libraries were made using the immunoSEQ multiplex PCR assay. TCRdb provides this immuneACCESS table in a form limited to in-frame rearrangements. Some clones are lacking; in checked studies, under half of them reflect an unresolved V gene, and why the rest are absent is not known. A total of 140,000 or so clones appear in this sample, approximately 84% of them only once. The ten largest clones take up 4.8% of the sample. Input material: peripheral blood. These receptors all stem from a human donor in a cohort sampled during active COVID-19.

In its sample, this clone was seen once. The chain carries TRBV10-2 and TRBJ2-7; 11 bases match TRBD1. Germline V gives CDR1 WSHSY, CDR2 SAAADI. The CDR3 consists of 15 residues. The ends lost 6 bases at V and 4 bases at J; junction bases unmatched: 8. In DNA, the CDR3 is TGCGCCAGCAGCAGAGCCGGGACAGGGGGTTACGAGCAGTACTTC. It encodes CASSRAGTGGYEQYF.

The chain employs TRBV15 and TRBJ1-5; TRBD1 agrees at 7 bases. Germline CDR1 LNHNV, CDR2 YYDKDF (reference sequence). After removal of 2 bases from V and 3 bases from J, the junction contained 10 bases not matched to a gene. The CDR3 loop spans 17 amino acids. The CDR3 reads CATSRHWGQSTNQPQHF. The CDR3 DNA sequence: TGTGCCACCAGCAGACATTGGGGACAGAGTACCAATCAGCCCCAGCATTTT.

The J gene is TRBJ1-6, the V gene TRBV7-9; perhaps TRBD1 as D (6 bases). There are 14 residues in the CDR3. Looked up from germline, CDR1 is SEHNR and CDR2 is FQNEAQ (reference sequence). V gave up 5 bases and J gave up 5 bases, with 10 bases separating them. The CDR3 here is CASSPWTDNSPLHF. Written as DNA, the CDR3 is TGTGCCAGCAGCCCCTGGACAGATAATTCACCCCTCCACTTT.

CDR3 DNA sequence: TGTGCCAGCTCACCACTTAGGCAGGGTTTTTCTGGGGCCAACGTCCTGACTTTC. Translated, it gives CASSPLRQGFSGANVLTF. This sequence joins TRBV18 and TRBJ2-6; maybe TRBD1 (5 bases). V lost 1 base and J lost 1, with 14 bases in between. The CDR3 is 18 residues long. Per the germline V gene, CDR1 is KGHSH and CDR2 is LQKENI.

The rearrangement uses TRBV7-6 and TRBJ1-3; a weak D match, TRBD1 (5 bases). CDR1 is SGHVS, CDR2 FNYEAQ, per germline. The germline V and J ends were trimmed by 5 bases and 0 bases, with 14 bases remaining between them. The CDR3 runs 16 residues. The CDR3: CASSQGATFSGNTIYF. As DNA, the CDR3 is TGTGCCAGCAGCCAGGGTGCGACATTCTCTGGAAACACCATATATTTT.

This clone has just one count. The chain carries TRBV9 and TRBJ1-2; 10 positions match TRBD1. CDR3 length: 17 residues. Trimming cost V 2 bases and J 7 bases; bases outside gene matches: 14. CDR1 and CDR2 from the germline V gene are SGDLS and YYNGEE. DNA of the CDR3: TGTGCCAGCAGCGTGGATCCGGGACAGGGGAGAGGAAGTGGCTACACCTTC. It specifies CASSVDPGQGRGSGYTF.

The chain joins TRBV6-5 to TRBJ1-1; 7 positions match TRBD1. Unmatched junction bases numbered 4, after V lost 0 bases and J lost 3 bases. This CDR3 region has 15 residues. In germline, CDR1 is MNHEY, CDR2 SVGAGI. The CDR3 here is CASSYSQGGHTEAFF. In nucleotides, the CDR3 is TGTGCCAGCAGTTACTCGCAGGGGGGCCACACTGAAGCTTTCTTT.

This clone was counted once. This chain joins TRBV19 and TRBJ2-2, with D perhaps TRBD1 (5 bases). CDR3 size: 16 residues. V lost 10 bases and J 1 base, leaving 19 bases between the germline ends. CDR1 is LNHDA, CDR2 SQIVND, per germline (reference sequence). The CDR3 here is CANLTDITKNTGELFF. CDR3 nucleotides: TGTGCCAACTTAACGGACATTACTAAGAACACCGGGGAGCTGTTTTTT.

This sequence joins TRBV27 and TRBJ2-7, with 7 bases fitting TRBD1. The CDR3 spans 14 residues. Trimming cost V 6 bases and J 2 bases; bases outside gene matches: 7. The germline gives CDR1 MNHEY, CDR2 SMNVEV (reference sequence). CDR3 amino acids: CASRTQGPPYEQYV. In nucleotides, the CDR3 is TGTGCCAGCAGAACACAGGGGCCCCCCTACGAGCAGTACGTC.

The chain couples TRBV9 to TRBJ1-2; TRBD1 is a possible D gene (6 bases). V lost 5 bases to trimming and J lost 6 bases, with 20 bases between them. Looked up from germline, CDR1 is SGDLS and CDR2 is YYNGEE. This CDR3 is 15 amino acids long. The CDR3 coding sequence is TGTGCCAGCAGGTCTGGGGGGGCAGGGGCGGATGGCTACACCTTC. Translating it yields CASRSGGAGADGYTF.

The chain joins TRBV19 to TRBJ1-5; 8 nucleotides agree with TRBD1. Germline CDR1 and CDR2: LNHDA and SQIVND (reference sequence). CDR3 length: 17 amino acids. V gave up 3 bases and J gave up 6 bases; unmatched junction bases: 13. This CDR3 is CASSIISPTGESQPQHF. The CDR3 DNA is TGTGCCAGTAGTATTATAAGTCCGACAGGGGAAAGTCAGCCCCAGCATTTT.

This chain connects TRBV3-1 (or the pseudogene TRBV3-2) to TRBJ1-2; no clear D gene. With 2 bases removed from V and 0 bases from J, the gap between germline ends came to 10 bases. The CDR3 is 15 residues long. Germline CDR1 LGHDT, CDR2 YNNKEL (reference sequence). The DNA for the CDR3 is TGTGCCAGCAGCCAAAGTTCAGTAACTAACTATGGCTACACCTTC. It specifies CASSQSSVTNYGYTF.

Here the CDR3 reads CASTPGTGNEQYF. Here the CDR3 DNA reads TGTGCCAGCACCCCTGGGACAGGGAACGAGCAGTACTTC. This sequence joins TRBV6-5 and TRBJ2-7; 9 bases line up with TRBD1. The CDR3 runs 13 residues. Germline CDR1 MNHEY, CDR2 SVGAGI. Unmatched junction bases numbered 6, after V lost 7 bases and J lost 5 bases.

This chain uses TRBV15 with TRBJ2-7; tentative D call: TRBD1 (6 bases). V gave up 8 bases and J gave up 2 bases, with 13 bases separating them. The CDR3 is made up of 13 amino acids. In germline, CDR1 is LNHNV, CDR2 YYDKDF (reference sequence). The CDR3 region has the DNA TGTGCCACCCCCATTGGGGGCGCCTACGAGCAGTACTTC. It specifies CATPIGGAYEQYF.

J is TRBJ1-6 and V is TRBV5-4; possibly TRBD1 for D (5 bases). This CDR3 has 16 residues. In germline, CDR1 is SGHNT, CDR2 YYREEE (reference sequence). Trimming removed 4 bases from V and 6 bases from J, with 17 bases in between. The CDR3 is CASSPGTAKFNSPLHF. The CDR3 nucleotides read TGTGCCAGCAGCCCAGGGACTGCCAAATTTAATTCACCCCTCCACTTT.

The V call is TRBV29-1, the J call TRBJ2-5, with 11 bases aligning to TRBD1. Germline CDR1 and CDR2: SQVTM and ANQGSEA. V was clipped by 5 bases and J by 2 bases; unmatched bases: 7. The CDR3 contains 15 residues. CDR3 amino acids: CSVLSRDRGQETQYF. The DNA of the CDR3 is TGCAGCGTTCTATCCCGGGACAGGGGGCAAGAGACCCAGTACTTC.

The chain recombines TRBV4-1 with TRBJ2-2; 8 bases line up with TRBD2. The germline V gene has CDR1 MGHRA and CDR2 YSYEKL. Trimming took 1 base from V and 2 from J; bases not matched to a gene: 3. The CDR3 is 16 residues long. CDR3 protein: CASSQGSGVNTGELFF. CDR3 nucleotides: TGCGCCAGCAGCCAAGGTAGCGGGGTTAACACCGGGGAGCTGTTTTTT.

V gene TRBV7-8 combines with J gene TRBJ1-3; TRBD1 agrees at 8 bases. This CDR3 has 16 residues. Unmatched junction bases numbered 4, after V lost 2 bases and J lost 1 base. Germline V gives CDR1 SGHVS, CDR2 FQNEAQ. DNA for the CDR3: TGTGCCAGCAGCTTATCCGACAGGGGATCTGGAAACACCATATATTTT. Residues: CASSLSDRGSGNTIYF. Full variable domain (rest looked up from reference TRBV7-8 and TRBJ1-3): GAGVSQSPRYKVAKRGQDVALRCDPISGHVSLFWYQQALGQGPEFLTYFQNEAQLDKSGLPSDRFFAERPEGSVSTLKIQRTQQEDSAVYLCASSLSDRGSGNTIYFGEGSWLTVV.

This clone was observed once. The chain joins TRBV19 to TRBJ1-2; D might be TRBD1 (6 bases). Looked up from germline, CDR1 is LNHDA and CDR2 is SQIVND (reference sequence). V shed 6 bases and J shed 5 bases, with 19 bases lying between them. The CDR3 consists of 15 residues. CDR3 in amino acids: CASSQARDTVYGYTF. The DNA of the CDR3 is TGTGCCAGTAGCCAAGCCCGGGACACAGTGTATGGCTACACCTTC.

CDR3 bases: TGCGCCAGCAGCTTGGCCGGGGACAGGGACAATGAGCAGTTCTTC. It encodes CASSLAGDRDNEQFF. J is TRBJ2-1 and V is TRBV5-1; 9 positions agree with TRBD1. The V gene's germline CDR1 is SGHRS and CDR2 YFSETQ. The CDR3 is 15 residues long. J lost 5 bases, V lost 0 bases, and 3 bases had no gene match.

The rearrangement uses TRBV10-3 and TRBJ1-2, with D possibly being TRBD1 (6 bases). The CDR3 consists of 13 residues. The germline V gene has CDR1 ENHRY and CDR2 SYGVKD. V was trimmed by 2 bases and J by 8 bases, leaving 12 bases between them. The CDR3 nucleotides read TGTGCCATCAGTGAGACAGGGATAGGAGGCTACACCTTC. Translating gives CAISETGIGGYTF.

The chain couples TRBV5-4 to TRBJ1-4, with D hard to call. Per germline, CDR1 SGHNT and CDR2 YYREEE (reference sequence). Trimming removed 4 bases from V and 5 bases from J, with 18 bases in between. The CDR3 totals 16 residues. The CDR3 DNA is TGTGCCAGCAGCCCCGGAGGTTCAGGCCCCAATGAAAAACTGTTTTTT. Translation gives CASSPGGSGPNEKLFF.

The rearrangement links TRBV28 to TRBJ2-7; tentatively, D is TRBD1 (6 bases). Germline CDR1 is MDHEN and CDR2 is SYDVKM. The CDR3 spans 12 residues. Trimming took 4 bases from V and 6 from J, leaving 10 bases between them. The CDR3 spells CASSSGVSEQYV. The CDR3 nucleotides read TGTGCCAGCAGTTCAGGGGTTTCCGAGCAGTACGTC.

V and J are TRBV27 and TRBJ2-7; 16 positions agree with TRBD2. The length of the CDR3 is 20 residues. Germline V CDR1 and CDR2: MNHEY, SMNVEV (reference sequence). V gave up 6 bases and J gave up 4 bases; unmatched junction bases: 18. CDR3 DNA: TGTGCCAGCAGGCCGGGACTAGCGGGGGGGCGGGTCGAACGACTTTACGAGCAGTACTTC. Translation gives CASRPGLAGGRVERLYEQYF.

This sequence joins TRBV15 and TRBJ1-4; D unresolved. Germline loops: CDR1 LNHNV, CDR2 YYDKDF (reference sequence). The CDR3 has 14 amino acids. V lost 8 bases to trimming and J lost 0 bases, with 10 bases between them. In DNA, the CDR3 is TGTGCCACCGTGGAGCTTGCAACTAATGAAAAACTGTTTTTT. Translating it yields CATVELATNEKLFF.

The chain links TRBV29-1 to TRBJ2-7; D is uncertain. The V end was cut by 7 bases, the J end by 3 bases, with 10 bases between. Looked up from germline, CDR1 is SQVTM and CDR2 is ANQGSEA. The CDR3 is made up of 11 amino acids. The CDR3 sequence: CSANEHYEQYF. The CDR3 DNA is TGCAGCGCGAATGAACACTACGAGCAGTACTTC.

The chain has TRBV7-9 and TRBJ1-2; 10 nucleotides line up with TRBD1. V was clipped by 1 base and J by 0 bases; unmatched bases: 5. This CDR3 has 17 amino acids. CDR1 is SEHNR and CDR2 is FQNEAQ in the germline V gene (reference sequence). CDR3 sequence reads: CASSLDLGQGTNYGYTF. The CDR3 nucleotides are TGTGCCAGCAGCTTAGATTTGGGACAGGGGACTAACTATGGCTACACCTTC.

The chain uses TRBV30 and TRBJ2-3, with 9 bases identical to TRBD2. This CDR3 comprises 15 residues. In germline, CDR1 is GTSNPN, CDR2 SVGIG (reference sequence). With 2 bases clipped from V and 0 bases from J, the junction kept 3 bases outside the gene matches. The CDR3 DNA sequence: TGTGCCTGGAGTCCTAGCGGGGTTAGCACAGATACGCAGTATTTT. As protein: CAWSPSGVSTDTQYF.

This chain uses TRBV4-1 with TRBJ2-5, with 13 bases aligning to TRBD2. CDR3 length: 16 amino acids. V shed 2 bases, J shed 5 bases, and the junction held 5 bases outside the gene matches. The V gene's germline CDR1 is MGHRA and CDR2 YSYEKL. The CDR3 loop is CASSQPTSGRRETQYF. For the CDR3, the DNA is TGCGCCAGCAGCCAACCGACTAGCGGGAGGCGGGAGACCCAGTACTTC.

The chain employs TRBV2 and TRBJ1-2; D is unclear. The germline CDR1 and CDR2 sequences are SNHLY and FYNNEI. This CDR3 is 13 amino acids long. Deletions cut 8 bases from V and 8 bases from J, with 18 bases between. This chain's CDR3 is CASVREMIEGYTF. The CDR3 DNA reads TGTGCCAGCGTGAGGGAGATGATCGAGGGCTACACCTTC.